This T cell receptor beta chain was documented in a study of human T cells and chemical hapten exposure. Study-wide context: In the roughly 25-week study, patients were dosed weekly with diphenylcyclopropenone on the scalp throughout.

J lost 6 bases, V lost 1 base, and 9 bases had no gene match. Germline CDR1 reads LNHDA; CDR2 reads SQIVND (reference sequence). The CDR3 consists of 16 residues. TCRdb re-called the RACE reads with MiXCR, one entry per CDR3 protein. This repertoire shows more than 90,000 distinct CDR3 sequences, 11% found once; its top ten account for 3.2%. Time point indicated: patch test 2, 6 weeks after DPC sensitization. Treatment reported: therapeutic diphenylcyclopropenone sensitization with weekly scalp DPC. The receptor comes from a middle-aged woman with alopecia areata. Some clones in this sample may be carry-over from other donors' samples. The sequenced sample was whole blood, obtained in connection with sensitization to the hapten diphenylcyclopropenone (DPC). The chain has TRBV19 and TRBJ1-5; 7 nucleotides align to TRBD1. CDR3 amino acids: CASSIGRQGHAQPQHF. Written as DNA, the CDR3 is TGTGCCAGTAGTATAGGCCGACAGGGCCATGCTCAGCCCCAGCATTTT. Full variable domain (outside the CDR3, taken from reference TRBV19 and TRBJ1-5): DGGITQSPKYLFRKEGQNVTLSCEQNLNHDAMYWYRQDPGQGLRLIYYSQIVNDFQKGDIAEGYSVSREKKESFPLTVTSAQKNPTAFYLCASSIGRQGHAQPQHFGDGTRLSIL.